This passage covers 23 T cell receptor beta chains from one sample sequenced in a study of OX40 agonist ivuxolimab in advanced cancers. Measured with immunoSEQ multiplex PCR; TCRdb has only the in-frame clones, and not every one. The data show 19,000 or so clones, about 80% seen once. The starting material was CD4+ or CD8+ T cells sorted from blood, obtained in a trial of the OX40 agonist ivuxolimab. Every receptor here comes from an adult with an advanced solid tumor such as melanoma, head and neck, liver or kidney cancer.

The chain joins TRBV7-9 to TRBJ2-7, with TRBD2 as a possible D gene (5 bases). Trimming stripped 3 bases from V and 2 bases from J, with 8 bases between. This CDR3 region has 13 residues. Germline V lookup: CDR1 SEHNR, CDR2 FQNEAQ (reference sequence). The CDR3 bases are TGTGCCAGCAGCTTCCGGGATACCTACGAGCAGTACTTC. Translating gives CASSFRDTYEQYF. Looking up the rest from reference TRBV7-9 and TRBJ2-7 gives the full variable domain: DTGVSQNPRHKITKRGQNVTFRCDPISEHNRLYWYRQTLGQGPEFLTYFQNEAQLEKSRLLSDRFSAERPKGSFSTLEIQRTEQGDSAMYLCASSFRDTYEQYFGPGTRLTVT.

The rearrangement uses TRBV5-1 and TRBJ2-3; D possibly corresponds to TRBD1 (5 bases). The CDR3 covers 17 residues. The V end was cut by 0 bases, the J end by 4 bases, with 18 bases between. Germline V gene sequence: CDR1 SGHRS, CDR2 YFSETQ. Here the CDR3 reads CASSLAEGHHRADTQYF. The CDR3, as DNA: TGCGCCAGCAGCTTGGCCGAAGGACACCACCGAGCAGATACGCAGTATTTT. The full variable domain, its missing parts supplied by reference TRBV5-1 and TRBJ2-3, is KAGVTQTPRYLIKTRGQQVTLSCSPISGHRSVSWYQQTPGQGLQFLFEYFSETQRNKGNFPGRFSGRQFSNSRSEMNVSTLELGDSALYLCASSLAEGHHRADTQYFGPGTRLTVL.

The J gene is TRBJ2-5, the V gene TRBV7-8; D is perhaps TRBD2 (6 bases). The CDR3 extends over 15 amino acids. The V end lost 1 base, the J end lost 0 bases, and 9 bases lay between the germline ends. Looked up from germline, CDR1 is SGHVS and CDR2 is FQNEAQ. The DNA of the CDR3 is TGTGCCAGCAGCTTAGGCAGGGACTACCAAGAGACCCAGTACTTC. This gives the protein CASSLGRDYQETQYF.

The CDR3 DNA reads TGTGCCACCGAGACGAGGTGGTGGACGGGAACTAATGAAAAACTGTTTTTT. It translates to CATETRWWTGTNEKLFF. This rearrangement joins TRBV28 to TRBJ1-4; D not certain. The length of the CDR3 is 17 residues. The germline V gene has CDR1 MDHEN and CDR2 SYDVKM. V lost 10 bases to trimming and J lost 1 base, with 22 bases between them.

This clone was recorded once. The CDR3 DNA sequence: TGTGCCAGCAACCAGGGGACCCAGTACTTC. Its protein is CASNQGTQYF. This chain links TRBV2 with TRBJ2-5; TRBD1 might be the D (5 bases). CDR1 SNHLY and CDR2 FYNNEI come from the germline V gene. Deletions cut 7 bases from V and 7 bases from J, with 7 bases between. CDR3 length equals 10 residues.

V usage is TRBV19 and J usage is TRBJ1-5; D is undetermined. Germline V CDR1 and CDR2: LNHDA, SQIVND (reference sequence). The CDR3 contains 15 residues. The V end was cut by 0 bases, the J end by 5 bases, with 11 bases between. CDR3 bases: TGTGCCAGTAGTATAGAAAGAATAATGGATCAGCCCCAGCATTTT. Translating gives CASSIERIMDQPQHF.

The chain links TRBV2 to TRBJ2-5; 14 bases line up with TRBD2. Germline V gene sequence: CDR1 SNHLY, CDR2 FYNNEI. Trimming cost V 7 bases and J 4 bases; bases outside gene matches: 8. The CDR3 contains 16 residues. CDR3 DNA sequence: TGTGCCAGCAAGACTAGCGGGGGGGAAGGGAGAGAGACCCAGTACTTC. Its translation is CASKTSGGEGRETQYF.

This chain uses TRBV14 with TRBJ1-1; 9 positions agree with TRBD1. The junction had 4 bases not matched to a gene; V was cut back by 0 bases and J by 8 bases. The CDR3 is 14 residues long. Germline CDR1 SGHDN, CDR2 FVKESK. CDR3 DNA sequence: TGTGCCAGCAGCCAAGAGGGGACAGGGACGGAAGCTTTCTTT. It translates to CASSQEGTGTEAFF.

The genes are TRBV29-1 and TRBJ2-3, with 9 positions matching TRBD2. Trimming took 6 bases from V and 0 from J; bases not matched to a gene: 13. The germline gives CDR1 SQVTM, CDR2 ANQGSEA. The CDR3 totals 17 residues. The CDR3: CSVLTGGRALSTDTQYF. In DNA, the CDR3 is TGCAGCGTACTAACGGGCGGGAGGGCCCTCAGCACAGATACGCAGTATTTT.

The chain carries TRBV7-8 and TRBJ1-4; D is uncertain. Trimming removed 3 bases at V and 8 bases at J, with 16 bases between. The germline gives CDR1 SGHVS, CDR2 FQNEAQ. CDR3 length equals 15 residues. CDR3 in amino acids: CASSLTIYNDEKLFF. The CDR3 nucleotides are TGTGCCAGCAGCTTGACTATCTACAATGACGAAAAACTGTTTTTT.

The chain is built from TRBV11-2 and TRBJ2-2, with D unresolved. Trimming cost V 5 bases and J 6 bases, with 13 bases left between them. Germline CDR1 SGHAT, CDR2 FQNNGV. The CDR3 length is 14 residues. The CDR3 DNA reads TGTGCCAGCAGCCGATTTGGAGAGCCCGGGGAGCTGTTTTTT. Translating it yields CASSRFGEPGELFF.

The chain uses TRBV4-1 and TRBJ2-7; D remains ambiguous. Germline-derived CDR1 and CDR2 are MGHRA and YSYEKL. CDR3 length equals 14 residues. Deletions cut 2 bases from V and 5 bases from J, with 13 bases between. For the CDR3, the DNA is TGCGCCAGCAGCCAACGCCATCTCTGGGACGAGCAGTACTTC. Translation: CASSQRHLWDEQYF.

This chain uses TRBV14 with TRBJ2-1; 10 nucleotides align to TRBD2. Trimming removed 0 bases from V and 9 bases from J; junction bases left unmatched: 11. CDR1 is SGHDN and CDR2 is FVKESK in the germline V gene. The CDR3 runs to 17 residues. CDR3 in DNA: TGTGCCAGCAGCCAAGATCGAGGAGCGGGGGGGCTCGGTGAGCAGTTCTTC. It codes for CASSQDRGAGGLGEQFF.

In nucleotides, the CDR3 is TGTGCCAGCAGTATAGGATTTCAGCCCCAGCATTTT. It encodes CASSIGFQPQHF. The genes are TRBV6-1 and TRBJ1-5, with D uncertain. Per germline, CDR1 MNHNS and CDR2 SASEGT. V was cut by 5 bases and J by 6 bases, with 8 bases left in between. The CDR3 spans 12 residues.

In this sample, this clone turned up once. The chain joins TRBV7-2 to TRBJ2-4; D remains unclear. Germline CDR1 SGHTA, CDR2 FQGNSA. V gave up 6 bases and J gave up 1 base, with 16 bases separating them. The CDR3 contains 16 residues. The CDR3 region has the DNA TGTGCCAGCAGTGAAACTGGGGTAGAGGCCAAAAACATTCAGTACTTC. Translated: CASSETGVEAKNIQYF.

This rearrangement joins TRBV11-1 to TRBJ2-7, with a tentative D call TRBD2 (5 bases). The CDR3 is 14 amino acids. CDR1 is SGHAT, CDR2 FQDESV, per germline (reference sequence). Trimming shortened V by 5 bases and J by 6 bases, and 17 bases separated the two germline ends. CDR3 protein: CASSRAGNSIEQYF. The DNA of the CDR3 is TGTGCCAGCAGCCGGGCCGGGAACTCTATCGAGCAGTACTTC.

The CDR3: CASSLGVSGGYNEQFF. CDR3 bases: TGTGCCAGCAGCTTAGGGGTCAGCGGAGGGTACAATGAGCAGTTCTTC. The chain employs TRBV7-6 and TRBJ2-1; D may be TRBD2 (6 bases). V was trimmed by 1 base and J by 4 bases, leaving 14 bases between them. CDR1 SGHVS and CDR2 FNYEAQ come from the germline V gene. The CDR3 has 16 amino acids.

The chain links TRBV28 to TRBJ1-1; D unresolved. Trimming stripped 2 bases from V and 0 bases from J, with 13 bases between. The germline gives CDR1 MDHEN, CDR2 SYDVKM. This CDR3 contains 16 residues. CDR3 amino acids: CASSLTLGRMNTEAFF. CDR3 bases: TGTGCCAGCAGTTTAACCCTCGGGAGAATGAACACTGAAGCTTTCTTT.

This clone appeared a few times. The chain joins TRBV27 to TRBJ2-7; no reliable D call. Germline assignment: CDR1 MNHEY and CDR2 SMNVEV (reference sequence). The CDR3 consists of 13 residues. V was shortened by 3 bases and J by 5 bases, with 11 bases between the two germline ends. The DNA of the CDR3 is TGTGCCAGCAGTTTGTCCTCGGGCAACGAGCAGTACTTC. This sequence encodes CASSLSSGNEQYF.

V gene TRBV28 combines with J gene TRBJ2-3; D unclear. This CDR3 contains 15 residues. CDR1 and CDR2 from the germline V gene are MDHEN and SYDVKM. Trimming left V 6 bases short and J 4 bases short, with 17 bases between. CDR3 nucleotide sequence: TGTGCCAGCAGCCGTCGCCCGGGTGACCCAGATACGCAGTATTTT. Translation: CASSRRPGDPDTQYF.

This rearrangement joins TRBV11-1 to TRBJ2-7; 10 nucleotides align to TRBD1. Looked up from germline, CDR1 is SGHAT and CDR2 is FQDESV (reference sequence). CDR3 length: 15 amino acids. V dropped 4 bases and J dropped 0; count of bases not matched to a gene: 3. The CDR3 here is CASSSGTGDSYEQYF. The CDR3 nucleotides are TGTGCCAGCAGCTCCGGGACAGGGGACTCCTACGAGCAGTACTTC.

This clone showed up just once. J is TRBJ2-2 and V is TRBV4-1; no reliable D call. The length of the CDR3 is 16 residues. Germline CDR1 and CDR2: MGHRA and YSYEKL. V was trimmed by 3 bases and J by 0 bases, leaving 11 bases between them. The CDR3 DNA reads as TGCGCCAGCAGCCACCCCGGCACGACGAACACCGGGGAGCTGTTTTTT. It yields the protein CASSHPGTTNTGELFF.

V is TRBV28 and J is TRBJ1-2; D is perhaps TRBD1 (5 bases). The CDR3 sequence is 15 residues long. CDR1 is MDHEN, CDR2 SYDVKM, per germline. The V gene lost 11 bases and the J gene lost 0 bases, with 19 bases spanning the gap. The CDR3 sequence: CAWGTFRAANYGYTF. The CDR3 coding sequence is TGTGCCTGGGGGACCTTCCGGGCGGCTAACTATGGCTACACCTTC.